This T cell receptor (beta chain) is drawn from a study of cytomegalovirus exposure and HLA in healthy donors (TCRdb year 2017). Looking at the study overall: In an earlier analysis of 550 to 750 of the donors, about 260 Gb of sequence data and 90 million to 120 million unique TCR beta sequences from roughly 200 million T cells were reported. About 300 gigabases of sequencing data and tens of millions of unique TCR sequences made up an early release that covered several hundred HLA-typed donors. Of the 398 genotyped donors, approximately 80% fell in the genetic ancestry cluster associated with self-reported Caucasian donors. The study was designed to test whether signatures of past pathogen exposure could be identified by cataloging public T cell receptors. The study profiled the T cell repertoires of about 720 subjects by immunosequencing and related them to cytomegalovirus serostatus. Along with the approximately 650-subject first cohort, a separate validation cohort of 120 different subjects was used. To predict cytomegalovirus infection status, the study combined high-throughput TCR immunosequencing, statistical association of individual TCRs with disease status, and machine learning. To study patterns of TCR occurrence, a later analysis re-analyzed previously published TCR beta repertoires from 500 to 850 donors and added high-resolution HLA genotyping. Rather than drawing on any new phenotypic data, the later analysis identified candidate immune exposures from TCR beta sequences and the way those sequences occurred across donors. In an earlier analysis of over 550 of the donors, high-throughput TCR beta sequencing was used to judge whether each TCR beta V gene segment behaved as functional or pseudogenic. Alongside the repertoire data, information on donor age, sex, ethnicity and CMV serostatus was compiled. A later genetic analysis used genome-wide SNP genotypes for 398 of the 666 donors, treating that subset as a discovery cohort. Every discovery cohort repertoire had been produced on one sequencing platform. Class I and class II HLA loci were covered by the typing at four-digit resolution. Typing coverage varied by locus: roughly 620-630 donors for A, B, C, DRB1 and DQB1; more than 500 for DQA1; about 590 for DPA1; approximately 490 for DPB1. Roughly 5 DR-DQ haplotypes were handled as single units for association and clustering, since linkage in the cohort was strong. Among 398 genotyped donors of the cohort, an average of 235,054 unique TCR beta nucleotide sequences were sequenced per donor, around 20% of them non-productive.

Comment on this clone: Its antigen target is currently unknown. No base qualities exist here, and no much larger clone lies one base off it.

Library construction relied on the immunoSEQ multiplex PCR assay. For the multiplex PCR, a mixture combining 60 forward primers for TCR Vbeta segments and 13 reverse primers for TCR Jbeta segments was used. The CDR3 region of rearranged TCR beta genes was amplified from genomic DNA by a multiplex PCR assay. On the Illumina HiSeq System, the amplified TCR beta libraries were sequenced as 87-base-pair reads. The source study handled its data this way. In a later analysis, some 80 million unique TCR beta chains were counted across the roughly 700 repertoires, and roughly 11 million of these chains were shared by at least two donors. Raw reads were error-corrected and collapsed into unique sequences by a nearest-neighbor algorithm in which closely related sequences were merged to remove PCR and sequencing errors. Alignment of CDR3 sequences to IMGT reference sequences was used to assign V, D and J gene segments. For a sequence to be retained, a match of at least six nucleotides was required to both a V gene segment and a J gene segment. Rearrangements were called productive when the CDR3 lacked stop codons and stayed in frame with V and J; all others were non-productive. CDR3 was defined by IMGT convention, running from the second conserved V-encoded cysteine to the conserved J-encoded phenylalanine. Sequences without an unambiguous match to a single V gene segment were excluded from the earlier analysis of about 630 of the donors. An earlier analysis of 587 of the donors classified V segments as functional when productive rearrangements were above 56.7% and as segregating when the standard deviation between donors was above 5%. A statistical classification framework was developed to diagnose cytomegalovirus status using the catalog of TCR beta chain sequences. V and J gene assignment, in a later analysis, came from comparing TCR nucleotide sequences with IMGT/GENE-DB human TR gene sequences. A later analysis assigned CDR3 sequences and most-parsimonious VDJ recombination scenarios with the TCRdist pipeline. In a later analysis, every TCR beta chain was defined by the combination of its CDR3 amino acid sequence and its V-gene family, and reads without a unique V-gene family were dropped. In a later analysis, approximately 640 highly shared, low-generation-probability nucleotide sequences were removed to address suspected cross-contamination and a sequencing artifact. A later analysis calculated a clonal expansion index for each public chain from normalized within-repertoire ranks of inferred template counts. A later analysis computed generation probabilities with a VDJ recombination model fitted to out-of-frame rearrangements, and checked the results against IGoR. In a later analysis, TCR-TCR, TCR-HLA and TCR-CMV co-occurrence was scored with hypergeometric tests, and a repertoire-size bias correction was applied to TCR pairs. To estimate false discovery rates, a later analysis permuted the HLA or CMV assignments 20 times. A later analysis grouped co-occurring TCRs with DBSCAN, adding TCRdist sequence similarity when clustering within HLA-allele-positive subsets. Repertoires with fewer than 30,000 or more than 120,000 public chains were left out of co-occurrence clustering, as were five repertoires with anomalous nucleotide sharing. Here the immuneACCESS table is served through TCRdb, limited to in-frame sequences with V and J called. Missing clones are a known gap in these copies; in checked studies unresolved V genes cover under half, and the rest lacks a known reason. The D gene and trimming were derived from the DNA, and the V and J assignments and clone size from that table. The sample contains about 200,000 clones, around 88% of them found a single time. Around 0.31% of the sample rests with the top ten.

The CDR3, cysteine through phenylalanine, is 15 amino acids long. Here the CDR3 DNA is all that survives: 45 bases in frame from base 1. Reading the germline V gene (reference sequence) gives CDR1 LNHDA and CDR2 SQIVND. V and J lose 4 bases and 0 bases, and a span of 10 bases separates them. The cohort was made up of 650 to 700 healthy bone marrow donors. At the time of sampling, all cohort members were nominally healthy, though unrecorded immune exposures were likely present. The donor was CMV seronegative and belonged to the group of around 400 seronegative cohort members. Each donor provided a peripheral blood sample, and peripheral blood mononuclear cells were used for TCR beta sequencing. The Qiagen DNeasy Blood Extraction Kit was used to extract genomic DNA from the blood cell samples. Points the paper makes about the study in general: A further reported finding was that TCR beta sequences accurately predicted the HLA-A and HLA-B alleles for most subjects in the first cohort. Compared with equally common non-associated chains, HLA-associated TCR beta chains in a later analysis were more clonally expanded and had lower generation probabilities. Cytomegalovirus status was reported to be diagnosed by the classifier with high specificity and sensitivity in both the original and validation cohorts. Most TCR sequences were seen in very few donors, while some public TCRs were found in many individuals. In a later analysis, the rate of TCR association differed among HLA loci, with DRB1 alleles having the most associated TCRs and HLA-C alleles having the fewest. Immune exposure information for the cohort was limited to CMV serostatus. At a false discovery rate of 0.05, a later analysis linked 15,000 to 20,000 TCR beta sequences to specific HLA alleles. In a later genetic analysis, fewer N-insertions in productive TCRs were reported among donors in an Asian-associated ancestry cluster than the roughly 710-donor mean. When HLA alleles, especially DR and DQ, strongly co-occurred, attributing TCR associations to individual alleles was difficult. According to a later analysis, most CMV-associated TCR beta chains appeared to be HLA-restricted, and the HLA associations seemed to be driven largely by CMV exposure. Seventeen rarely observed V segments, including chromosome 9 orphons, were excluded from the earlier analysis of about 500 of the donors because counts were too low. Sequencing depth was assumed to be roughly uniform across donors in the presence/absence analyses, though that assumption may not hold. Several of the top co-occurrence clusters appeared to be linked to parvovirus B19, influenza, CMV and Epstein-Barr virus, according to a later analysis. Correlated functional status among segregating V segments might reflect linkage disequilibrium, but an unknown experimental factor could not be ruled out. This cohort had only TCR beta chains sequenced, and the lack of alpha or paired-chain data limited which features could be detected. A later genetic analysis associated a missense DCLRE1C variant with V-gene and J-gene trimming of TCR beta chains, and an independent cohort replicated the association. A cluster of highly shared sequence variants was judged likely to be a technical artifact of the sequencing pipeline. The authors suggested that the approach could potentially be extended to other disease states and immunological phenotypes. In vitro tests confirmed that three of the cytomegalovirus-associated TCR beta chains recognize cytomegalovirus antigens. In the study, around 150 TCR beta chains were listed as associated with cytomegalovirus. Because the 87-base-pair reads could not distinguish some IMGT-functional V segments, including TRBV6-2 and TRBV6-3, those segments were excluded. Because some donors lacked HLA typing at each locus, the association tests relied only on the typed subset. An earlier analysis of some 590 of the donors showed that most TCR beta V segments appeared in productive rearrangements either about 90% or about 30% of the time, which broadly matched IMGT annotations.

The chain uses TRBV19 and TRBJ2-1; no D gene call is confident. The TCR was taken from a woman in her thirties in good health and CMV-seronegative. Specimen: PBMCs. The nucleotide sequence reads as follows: TGTGCCAGTAGTACCGGGTTGAGCTCCTACAATGAGCAGTTCTTC. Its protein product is CASSTGLSSYNEQFF.